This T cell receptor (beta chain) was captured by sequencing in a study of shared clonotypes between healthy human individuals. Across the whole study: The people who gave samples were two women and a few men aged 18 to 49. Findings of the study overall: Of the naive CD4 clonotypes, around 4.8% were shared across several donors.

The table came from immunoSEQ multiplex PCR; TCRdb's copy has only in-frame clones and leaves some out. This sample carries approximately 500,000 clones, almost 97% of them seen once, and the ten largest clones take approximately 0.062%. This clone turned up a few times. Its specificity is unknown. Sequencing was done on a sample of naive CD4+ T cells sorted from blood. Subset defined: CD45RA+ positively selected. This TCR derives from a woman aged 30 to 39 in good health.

The CDR3 nucleotides are TGTGCCAGCAGCGTAGGACAGGAAGGCTACACCTTC. It codes for CASSVGQEGYTF. The chain joins TRBV9 to TRBJ1-2, with a weak D call TRBD1 (6 bases). CDR1 is SGDLS and CDR2 is YYNGEE in the germline V gene. The CDR3 runs 12 residues. Trimming left V 0 bases short and J 8 bases short, with 8 bases between.